What follows are 6 T cell receptor beta chains derived from one specimen sequenced in a study of T cells in tumors after PD-1 blockade. Profiled with immunoSEQ multiplex PCR; TCRdb holds only in-frame clones, not every one. The sample has about 1,900 clones; roughly 63% are singletons. This sample comprised tumor tissue, obtained before anti-PD-1 treatment. These receptors originate from a human donor with basal cell carcinoma.

J is TRBJ1-5 and V is TRBV6-5; TRBD1 matches 7 bases. Germline V gene lookup returns CDR1 MNHEY and CDR2 SVGAGI. This CDR3 has 13 residues. J lost 6 bases, V lost 4 bases, and 3 bases had no gene match. The CDR3 loop is CASSLRGPQPQHF. In nucleotides, the CDR3 is TGTGCCAGCAGTTTAAGGGGGCCTCAGCCCCAGCATTTT.

V is TRBV18 and J is TRBJ2-7; 11 bases agree with TRBD2. CDR1 is KGHSH, CDR2 LQKENI, per germline. V dropped 6 bases and J dropped 3; count of bases not matched to a gene: 4. The CDR3 consists of 14 residues. CDR3 bases: TGTGCCAGCTCCACTAGCGGGGGATTCTACGAGCAGTACTTC. As protein: CASSTSGGFYEQYF.

This sequence joins TRBV27 and TRBJ1-2, with 7 bases matching TRBD1. Germline CDR1 and CDR2: MNHEY and SMNVEV (reference sequence). J lost 0 bases, V lost 2 bases, and 9 bases had no gene match. The CDR3 is made up of 17 amino acids. The CDR3 region is CASSLVGQTLSNYGYTF. The DNA of the CDR3 is TGTGCCAGCAGTTTAGTGGGACAGACTCTTTCTAACTATGGCTACACCTTC.

The V gene is TRBV5-1, the J gene TRBJ2-3; D call uncertain. This CDR3 contains 14 residues. Germline V gene sequence: CDR1 SGHRS, CDR2 YFSETQ. V was shortened by 0 bases and J by 3 bases, with 8 bases between the two germline ends. The CDR3 sequence: CASSLASPTDTQYF. CDR3 in DNA: TGCGCCAGCAGCTTGGCATCTCCTACAGATACGCAGTATTTT.

This chain's CDR3 is CASSSDLSGGLDEQFF. The CDR3 nucleotides read TGTGCCAGCAGTTCCGACCTGTCGGGAGGGCTCGATGAGCAGTTCTTC. This chain connects TRBV6-5 to TRBJ2-1, with TRBD2 matching 8 bases. Germline CDR1 and CDR2: MNHEY and SVGAGI. There are 16 residues in the CDR3. Unmatched junction bases numbered 13, after V lost 4 bases and J lost 8 bases.

This clone was observed a few times. The rearrangement links TRBV9 to TRBJ2-1, with 11 bases lining up with TRBD2. Per the germline V gene, CDR1 is SGDLS and CDR2 is YYNGEE. The CDR3 length is 17 residues. V was pared by 4 bases and J by 1 base, with 7 bases of the junction left unmatched. CDR3 residues: CASSSQLAGASYNEQFF. The DNA for the CDR3 is TGTGCCAGCAGCTCCCAACTAGCGGGGGCGTCCTACAATGAGCAGTTCTTC.